The 24 T cell receptor beta chains reported below all come from one sample, sequenced in a study of shared clonotypes between healthy human individuals. Assay used: immunoSEQ multiplex PCR; TCRdb lists only in-frame clones, some missing. The repertoire has some 980,000 clones, around three quarters of them found once; the top ten carry over 1.3%. The sequencing sample was made of memory CD4+ T cells sorted from blood. Described subset: CD45RA-negative fraction. The receptor source for this set is a man aged 18 to 30 in good health.

The J gene is TRBJ2-2, the V gene TRBV19; no firm D call. CDR3 length equals 14 residues. The germline V gene has CDR1 LNHDA and CDR2 SQIVND (reference sequence). V was shortened by 7 bases and J by 4 bases, with 13 bases between the two germline ends. CDR3 bases: TGTGCCAGTACTAAGACTCACCTCACCGGGGAGCTGTTTTTT. Its protein product is CASTKTHLTGELFF.

V usage is TRBV7-8 and J usage is TRBJ2-4, with D uncertain. Per germline, CDR1 SGHVS and CDR2 FQNEAQ. The CDR3 contains 15 residues. The V gene lost 1 base and the J gene lost 5 bases, with 12 bases spanning the gap. The CDR3 region is CASSLVVTAENIQYF. The CDR3 nucleotides read TGTGCCAGCAGCTTAGTGGTAACCGCGGAAAACATTCAGTACTTC.

The chain is built from TRBV29-1 and TRBJ2-2, with 15 bases identical to TRBD2. The V segment lost 7 bases and the J segment 5 bases; nucleotides outside the gene matches: 8. Germline V CDR1 and CDR2: SQVTM, ANQGSEA. The length of the CDR3 is 16 residues. CDR3 amino acids: CSARTSGRAGTGELFF. In nucleotides, the CDR3 is TGCAGCGCCCGGACTAGCGGGAGGGCCGGAACCGGGGAGCTGTTTTTT.

The chain combines TRBV5-1 with TRBJ2-3; D is undetermined. The CDR3 contains 13 residues. The V end was cut by 0 bases, the J end by 9 bases, with 11 bases between. Germline CDR1 is SGHRS and CDR2 is YFSETQ. In DNA, the CDR3 is TGCGCCAGCAGCTTGGTTGACCGAGAGACGCAGTATTTT. Protein product: CASSLVDRETQYF.

This chain joins TRBV6-1 and TRBJ2-7; TRBD1 matches 7 bases. Per germline, CDR1 MNHNS and CDR2 SASEGT. V gave up 3 bases and J gave up 4 bases; unmatched junction bases: 3. The CDR3 sequence is 13 residues long. CDR3: CASSDRGFYEQYF. In DNA form, the CDR3 reads TGTGCCAGCAGTGACAGGGGGTTTTACGAGCAGTACTTC.

This chain uses TRBV5-6 with TRBJ1-4, with 10 bases aligning to TRBD1. Germline CDR1 SGHDT, CDR2 YYEEEE. The CDR3 spans 18 residues. J was trimmed by 3 bases and V by 3 bases; bases with no gene match: 11. CDR3 sequence (DNA): TGTGCCAGCAGCTGGGGACAGGGGTCAACCAGAGCTAATGAAAAACTGTTTTTT. Translation: CASSWGQGSTRANEKLFF.

The chain couples TRBV12-1 to TRBJ2-1; the table's D call, TRBD2, was not checked against the DNA. TRBV12-1 is a recognized pseudogene. The CDR3 is 14 amino acids. The chain's CDR3 is CASSLLAGNYEQFF. In nucleotides, the CDR3 is TGTGCCAGCAGCCTTCTAGCGGGAAATTATGAGCAGTTCTTC.

In this sample, this clone turned up once. The chain has TRBV7-2 and TRBJ2-1; 7 bases are shared with TRBD2. The CDR3 has 14 amino acids. After removal of 1 base from V and 9 bases from J, the junction contained 6 bases not matched to a gene. CDR1 is SGHTA, CDR2 FQGNSA, per germline. CDR3 loop: CASSLGGTIPEQFF. The CDR3 coding sequence is TGTGCCAGCAGCTTAGGGGGGACTATTCCTGAGCAGTTCTTC.

The chain has TRBV7-9 and TRBJ1-2; D is uncertain. V lost 9 bases, J lost 7 bases, and 15 bases lay in between. The CDR3 spans 12 residues. Germline V gives CDR1 SEHNR, CDR2 FQNEAQ (reference sequence). For the CDR3, the DNA is TGTGCCAGTCCCGAGGGCGGGTTTGGCTACACCTTC. Translating it yields CASPEGGFGYTF.

The chain uses TRBV10-3 and TRBJ1-1, with 8 nucleotides matching TRBD1. The CDR3 is made up of 13 amino acids. Trimming at V came to 11 bases and at J to 2 bases, leaving 7 bases not matched to a gene. Germline CDR1 is ENHRY and CDR2 is SYGVKD. The DNA of the CDR3 is TGTGCCGCAATCGGACAGGGAAACACTGAAGCTTTCTTT. This codes for CAAIGQGNTEAFF.

A few counts support this clone. The rearrangement uses TRBV30 and TRBJ1-1; no definite D call. The V end was cut by 1 base, the J end by 11 bases, with 20 bases between. The CDR3 loop spans 14 amino acids. Germline V gene data show CDR1 as GTSNPN and CDR2 as SVGIG (reference sequence). CDR3 amino acids: CAWSALVVQSGAFF. The CDR3 bases are TGTGCCTGGAGTGCTTTGGTCGTCCAAAGTGGGGCTTTCTTT.

This rearrangement joins TRBV6-1 to TRBJ1-5, with TRBD1 matching 7 bases. The germline gives CDR1 MNHNS, CDR2 SASEGT. The V gene end was trimmed by 4 bases and the J gene end by 1 base; junction bases not matched to a gene: 7. CDR3 length: 16 residues. CDR3 sequence: CASSGGGTASNQPQHF. The DNA of the CDR3 is TGTGCCAGCAGTGGAGGGGGGACAGCCAGCAATCAGCCCCAGCATTTT.

This chain connects TRBV7-9 to TRBJ1-3; 7 bases align to TRBD1. This CDR3 comprises 18 residues. V was pared by 5 bases and J by 0 bases, with 13 bases of the junction left unmatched. Germline CDR1 is SEHNR and CDR2 is FQNEAQ (reference sequence). CDR3 DNA sequence: TGTGCCAGCAGCCCCACCCCTGGGACAGTCCTCTCTGGAAACACCATATATTTT. Translation: CASSPTPGTVLSGNTIYF.

The CDR3 is CASSELLPLSSYEQYF. The DNA of the CDR3 is TGTGCCAGCAGTGAACTTTTACCTCTCAGCTCCTACGAGCAGTACTTC. The chain is built from TRBV2 and TRBJ2-7; D unresolved. Germline V lookup: CDR1 SNHLY, CDR2 FYNNEI. The V gene lost 2 bases and the J gene lost 0 bases, with 14 bases spanning the gap. The CDR3 is 16 amino acids.

CDR3 coding DNA: TGTGCCAGCCAAGGCCAAGGGGGGTCCTACAATGAGCAGTTCTTC. Encoded protein: CASQGQGGSYNEQFF. The chain employs TRBV28 and TRBJ2-1, with D perhaps TRBD1 or TRBD2 (6 bases each). Trimming stripped 8 bases from V and 1 base from J, with 15 bases between. This CDR3 is 15 amino acids long. CDR1 is MDHEN and CDR2 is SYDVKM in the germline V gene.

The chain uses TRBV6-1 and TRBJ2-1; 13 bases map to TRBD2. V was clipped by 8 bases and J by 10 bases; unmatched bases: 11. Germline lookup yields CDR1 MNHNS and CDR2 SASEGT. The CDR3 consists of 15 residues. The CDR3 coding sequence is TGTGCCAGCGGACGCACTAGCGGGGGGGCCAGGGAGCAGTTCTTC. Its translation: CASGRTSGGAREQFF.

In its sample, this clone was seen many times. The CDR3 is CASSQAGPYGYTF. CDR3 in DNA: TGTGCCAGCAGCCAAGCAGGTCCCTATGGCTACACCTTC. The chain has TRBV7-9 and TRBJ1-2; D call uncertain. Germline V lookup: CDR1 SEHNR, CDR2 FQNEAQ (reference sequence). V was shortened by 5 bases and J by 4 bases, with 11 bases between the two germline ends. The CDR3 extends over 13 amino acids.

This chain joins TRBV19 and TRBJ1-1, with D unclear. CDR3 size: 15 residues. The V gene's germline CDR1 is LNHDA and CDR2 SQIVND (reference sequence). Trimming left V 0 bases short and J 0 bases short, with 8 bases between. DNA for the CDR3: TGTGCCAGTAGTATAGACGGTCTCATGAACACTGAAGCTTTCTTT. Translating it yields CASSIDGLMNTEAFF.

V gene TRBV18 combines with J gene TRBJ1-4; 8 bases are shared with TRBD1. This CDR3 comprises 15 residues. Germline assignment: CDR1 KGHSH and CDR2 LQKENI. V lost 1 base, J lost 3 bases, and 1 base stayed unmatched. Here the CDR3 reads CASSPRGQANEKLFF. The CDR3 region has the DNA TGTGCCAGCTCACCACGGGGACAGGCTAATGAAAAACTGTTTTTT.

The V and J genes are TRBV6-5 and TRBJ1-2; weak D call: TRBD1 (5 bases). The CDR3 runs 13 residues. Trimming removed 6 bases at V and 8 bases at J, with 16 bases between. CDR1 is MNHEY, CDR2 SVGAGI, per germline. The CDR3 bases are TGTGCCAGCAGCTCTCGAAATAAGGGGGGCTACACCTTC. Its protein is CASSSRNKGGYTF.

There are a few counts of this clone. The chain couples TRBV12-5 to TRBJ1-5; D is ambiguous. Trimming took off 3 bases at V and 5 bases at J, with 8 bases between the two ends. The CDR3 length is 13 residues. The V gene's germline CDR1 is LGHNT and CDR2 FRNRAP. The DNA for the CDR3 is TGTGCTAGTGGTTTAGGGCCCGATCAGCCCCAGCATTTT. Protein product: CASGLGPDQPQHF. Based on the CDR3 plus reference TRBV12-5 and TRBJ1-5, the full variable domain is DARVTQTPRHKVTEMGQEVTMRCQPILGHNTVFWYRQTMMQGLELLAYFRNRAPLDDSGMPKDRFSAEMPDATLATLKIQPSEPRDSAVYFCASGLGPDQPQHFGDGTRLSIL.

The chain is built from TRBV9 and TRBJ2-1, with 10 bases identical to TRBD1. CDR1 is SGDLS and CDR2 is YYNGEE in the germline V gene. J lost 3 bases, V lost 4 bases, and 4 bases had no gene match. This CDR3 region has 15 residues. The CDR3 coding sequence is TGTGCCAGCAGCCTGACAGGGGGCTACTACAATGAGCAGTTCTTC. Translated: CASSLTGGYYNEQFF.

This rearrangement joins TRBV7-9 to TRBJ1-2; D gene unclear. Trimming stripped 4 bases from V and 8 bases from J, with 8 bases between. Germline V gene data show CDR1 as SEHNR and CDR2 as FQNEAQ (reference sequence). The CDR3 consists of 11 residues. CDR3 sequence reads: CASSSVWGYTF. The CDR3 DNA reads as TGTGCCAGCAGCTCCGTTTGGGGCTACACCTTC. Combining the CDR3 with reference TRBV7-9 and TRBJ1-2 gives the whole variable domain DTGVSQNPRHKITKRGQNVTFRCDPISEHNRLYWYRQTLGQGPEFLTYFQNEAQLEKSRLLSDRFSAERPKGSFSTLEIQRTEQGDSAMYLCASSSVWGYTFGSGTRLTVV.

The chain uses TRBV11-3 and TRBJ2-7, with a tentative D call TRBD2 (7 bases). V shed 1 base and J shed 3 bases, with 16 bases lying between them. The CDR3 is 16 residues long. Germline V lookup: CDR1 SGHNT, CDR2 YENEEA. The CDR3 region is CASSLGGGPTNYEQYF. As DNA, the CDR3 is TGTGCCAGCAGCTTAGGGGGGGGCCCTACCAACTACGAGCAGTACTTC.